These 23 T cell receptor beta chains share one sample of origin, sequenced in a study of response to subunit inactivated influenza vaccine. TCRdb recomputed calls from the RT-PCR reads with MiXCR, one row per CDR3 protein. The data contain roughly 190,000 distinct CDR3 sequences, under 15% of them singletons. Here the sequenced sample was CD8+ T cells sorted from PBMCs, taken 5 days after vaccination. The receptors shown here come from a man aged 50-59 years who received an inactivated influenza vaccine.

This clonotype was counted a few times. The V and J genes are TRBV29-1 and TRBJ1-2; maybe TRBD1 (6 bases). The CDR3 runs to 12 residues. The germline V gene has CDR1 SQVTM and CDR2 ANQGSEA. Deletions cut 3 bases from V and 6 bases from J, with 11 bases between. CDR3 region: CSVDGGGHGYTF. The CDR3, as DNA: TGCAGCGTTGATGGTGGGGGGCATGGCTACACCTTC.

This chain joins TRBV5-6 and TRBJ1-6, with TRBD1 matching over 7 bases. The V gene's germline CDR1 is SGHDT and CDR2 YYEEEE. This CDR3 contains 14 residues. V lost 0 bases, J lost 12 bases, and 6 bases stayed unmatched. CDR3 in DNA: TGTGCCAGCAGCTTGGGACAGGGCTATCGACCCCTCCACTTT. It is translated as CASSLGQGYRPLHF.

This clonotype was found a few times. The chain uses TRBV12-3 or TRBV12-4 and TRBJ1-6, with a weak D call TRBD1 (5 bases). The CDR3 runs to 15 residues. V was clipped by 3 bases and J by 7 bases, with 13 bases between them. The DNA of the CDR3 is TGTGCCAGCAGTTTGTTATCAGGGCGCAATTCACCCCTCCACTTT. Its protein product is CASSLLSGRNSPLHF.

This chain joins TRBV20-1 and TRBJ2-7; 14 bases agree with TRBD2. Trimming at V came to 4 bases and at J to 9 bases, leaving 8 bases not matched to a gene. Germline-derived CDR1 and CDR2 are DFQATT and SNEGSKA (reference sequence). This CDR3 contains 14 residues. The CDR3 region is CSATGLAGERGQYF. The CDR3 region has the DNA TGCAGTGCTACGGGACTAGCGGGAGAACGGGGGCAGTACTTC.

The chain couples TRBV7-2 to TRBJ2-1, with 7 bases lining up with TRBD1. Germline V CDR1 and CDR2: SGHTA, FQGNSA. With V trimmed by 1 base and J by 1 base, 4 bases remained unmatched. CDR3 length equals 16 residues. The CDR3 coding sequence is TGTGCCAGCAGCTTAGGAACAGGGGTTTCCTACAATGAGCAGTTCTTC. As protein: CASSLGTGVSYNEQFF.

Only a few counts were recorded for this clonotype. This sequence joins TRBV20-1 and TRBJ2-2; tentative D call: TRBD1 (5 bases). Germline loops: CDR1 DFQATT, CDR2 SNEGSKA (reference sequence). The CDR3 covers 16 residues. Trimming shortened V by 0 bases and J by 3 bases, and 14 bases separated the two germline ends. The CDR3 DNA reads TGCAGTGCTAGAGATAGGGGCAGTGGGGACACCGGGGAGCTGTTTTTT. It translates to CSARDRGSGDTGELFF.

CDR3 loop: CASSKVQGNTIYF. CDR3 in DNA: TGTGCCAGCAGCAAAGTACAGGGGAATACCATATATTTT. The rearrangement joins TRBV21-1 to TRBJ1-3. TRBV21-1 corresponds to a pseudogene. There are 13 residues in the CDR3.

V is TRBV27 and J is TRBJ2-3; tentative D call: TRBD2 (6 bases). The CDR3 length is 13 residues. Germline CDR1 reads MNHEY; CDR2 reads SMNVEV (reference sequence). V was shortened by 8 bases and J by 6 bases, with 15 bases between the two germline ends. CDR3 DNA: TGTGCCAGCGGTTGGGGGGTTTTTGATACGCAGTATTTT. This translates into CASGWGVFDTQYF.

This sequence joins TRBV9 and TRBJ1-1, with D unclear. The CDR3 has 14 residues. CDR1 is SGDLS, CDR2 YYNGEE, per germline. V was cut by 2 bases and J by 1 base, with 9 bases left in between. In DNA form, the CDR3 reads TGTGCCAGCAGCGTCTACACGGAGAACACTGAAGCTTTCTTT. Protein: CASSVYTENTEAFF. Together with reference TRBV9 and TRBJ1-1, the CDR3 gives the full variable domain: DSGVTQTPKHLITATGQRVTLRCSPRSGDLSVYWYQQSLDQGLQFLIQYYNGEERAKGNILERFSAQQFPDLHSELNLSSLELGDSALYFCASSVYTENTEAFFGQGTRLTVV.

The chain has TRBV7-2 and TRBJ2-5; D perhaps matches TRBD1 (5 bases). The germline V gene has CDR1 SGHTA and CDR2 FQGNSA. This CDR3 spans 17 amino acids. The V end was cut by 5 bases, the J end by 2 bases, with 21 bases between. The chain's CDR3 is CASSLYSRVPLQETQYF. The CDR3 DNA reads TGTGCCAGCAGCCTGTACTCCAGGGTCCCCCTTCAAGAGACCCAGTACTTC.

This clonotype has only a few counts. The chain couples TRBV2 to TRBJ1-5; 8 bases line up with TRBD1. The CDR3 loop spans 18 amino acids. Germline V lookup: CDR1 SNHLY, CDR2 FYNNEI. Trimming took 3 bases from V and 5 from J; bases not matched to a gene: 15. CDR3 in DNA: TGTGCCAGCAGTGACTCTTCTCCGGTCAGGGGGCAGGATCAGCCCCAGCATTTT. Protein product: CASSDSSPVRGQDQPQHF.

This rearrangement joins TRBV5-1 to TRBJ1-1; unclear D gene. Per the germline V gene, CDR1 is SGHRS and CDR2 is YFSETQ. The CDR3 contains 13 residues. V lost 1 base and J lost 4, with 8 bases in between. CDR3 region: CASSLLGSTEAFF. CDR3 in DNA: TGCGCCAGCAGCTTGCTGGGGAGCACTGAAGCTTTCTTT.

This clonotype was found a few times. The gene calls are TRBV7-9 and TRBJ2-5; D not resolved. The CDR3 loop spans 14 amino acids. Germline CDR1 reads SEHNR; CDR2 reads FQNEAQ (reference sequence). V shed 7 bases and J shed 0 bases, with 12 bases lying between them. As DNA, the CDR3 is TGTGCCAGCACCCTAATAGACAACCAAGAGACCCAGTACTTC. Protein sequence: CASTLIDNQETQYF.

The V and J genes are TRBV7-9 and TRBJ2-7; D possibly corresponds to TRBD2 (6 bases). Looked up from germline, CDR1 is SEHNR and CDR2 is FQNEAQ (reference sequence). V was shortened by 4 bases and J by 3 bases, with 19 bases between the two germline ends. CDR3 length: 16 residues. The chain's CDR3 is CASSSDAGPLHYEQYF. DNA of the CDR3: TGTGCCAGCAGCTCAGACGCGGGACCCTTGCACTACGAGCAGTACTTC.

This clonotype was recorded at least ten times. CDR3 bases: TGCAGCGTCCCGGGCGACTTAGGTCAGTACTTC. Amino acid sequence: CSVPGDLGQYF. The chain combines TRBV29-1 with TRBJ2-7; D remains ambiguous. CDR1 and CDR2 from the germline V gene are SQVTM and ANQGSEA. The CDR3 is 11 residues long. V lost 6 bases and J 10 bases, leaving 16 bases between the germline ends.

This clonotype showed up just a few times. The rearrangement uses TRBV28 and TRBJ1-5; 10 bases match TRBD1. The CDR3 has 12 residues. Germline V CDR1 and CDR2: MDHEN, SYDVKM. The junction had 11 bases not matched to a gene; V was cut back by 10 bases and J by 14 bases. CDR3 loop: CAIGTGDPLEHF. CDR3 nucleotides: TGTGCCATCGGGACAGGGGATCCCCTCGAGCATTTT.

This clonotype has just a few counts. DNA for the CDR3: TGTGCCAGCAGCGCCGTCCCGAACACCGGGGAGCTGTTTTTT. It yields the protein CASSAVPNTGELFF. This chain connects TRBV6-4 to TRBJ2-2; D call uncertain. V was pared by 6 bases and J by 0 bases, with 8 bases between. The CDR3 runs to 14 residues. Germline loops: CDR1 MRHNA, CDR2 SNTAGT.

The V and J genes are TRBV7-2 and TRBJ2-7, with D tentatively TRBD1 or TRBD2 (5 bases each). Germline loops: CDR1 SGHTA, CDR2 FQGNSA. V lost 2 bases and J 2 bases, leaving 13 bases between the germline ends. The CDR3 totals 15 residues. The CDR3 DNA is TGTGCCAGCAGCTTATTACGAGGGGACCCCTACGAGCAGTACTTC. Translated, it gives CASSLLRGDPYEQYF. Complete variable domain (other parts from reference TRBV7-2 and TRBJ2-7): GAGVSQSPSNKVTEKGKDVELRCDPISGHTALYWYRQSLGQGLEFLIYFQGNSAPDKSGLPSDRFSAERTGGSVSTLTIQRTQQEDSAVYLCASSLLRGDPYEQYFGPGTRLTVT.

V usage is TRBV11-2 and J usage is TRBJ2-7; 7 bases align to TRBD1. CDR1 SGHAT and CDR2 FQNNGV come from the germline V gene. The CDR3 has 18 amino acids. J lost 0 bases, V lost 2 bases, and 13 bases had no gene match. CDR3 bases: TGTGCCAGCAGCTTATATCCCCCCAGACAGGGTTTCTCCTACGAGCAGTACTTC. The encoded protein is CASSLYPPRQGFSYEQYF.

This clonotype was found a few times. The CDR3 DNA follows: TGTGCCAGCAGCGTAGGACTAGCGGGAGTCCACTCCTACGAGCAGTACTTC. Translating gives CASSVGLAGVHSYEQYF. The chain is built from TRBV9 and TRBJ2-7; 12 nucleotides align to TRBD2. The CDR3 spans 17 residues. With V trimmed by 0 bases and J by 0 bases, 4 bases remained unmatched. Germline V gene sequence: CDR1 SGDLS, CDR2 YYNGEE. Using reference TRBV9 and TRBJ2-7 for the parts outside the CDR3, the full variable domain is DSGVTQTPKHLITATGQRVTLRCSPRSGDLSVYWYQQSLDQGLQFLIQYYNGEERAKGNILERFSAQQFPDLHSELNLSSLELGDSALYFCASSVGLAGVHSYEQYFGPGTRLTVT.

Many counts were recorded for this clonotype. The rearrangement joins TRBV24-1 to TRBJ2-2; possibly TRBD2 for D (6 bases). CDR3 length equals 20 residues. CDR1 is KGHDR, CDR2 SFDVKD, per germline. V was clipped by 0 bases and J by 4 bases, with 23 bases between them. CDR3 loop: CATSDLIYDGGAGTTGELFF. The CDR3, as DNA: TGTGCCACCAGTGATTTGATCTATGACGGCGGGGCAGGTACCACCGGGGAGCTGTTTTTT.

This clonotype was counted between two and nine times. The chain links TRBV7-9 to TRBJ1-3; D unclear. The CDR3 totals 15 residues. The germline gives CDR1 SEHNR, CDR2 FQNEAQ (reference sequence). With 4 bases removed from V and 4 bases from J, the gap between germline ends came to 14 bases. The CDR3 loop is CASSSVWSLGNTIYF. Written as DNA, the CDR3 is TGTGCCAGCAGCTCCGTTTGGTCTCTCGGAAACACCATATATTTT.

The chain is built from TRBV11-1 and TRBJ2-5; 7 bases match TRBD1. The CDR3 is 15 residues long. After removal of 5 bases from V and 1 base from J, the junction contained 7 bases not matched to a gene. CDR1 is SGHAT and CDR2 is FQDESV in the germline V gene (reference sequence). CDR3 region: CASSPWDSLQETQYF. DNA of the CDR3: TGTGCCAGCAGCCCCTGGGACAGCCTCCAAGAGACCCAGTACTTC.